This T cell receptor beta chain came from a study of cytomegalovirus exposure and HLA in healthy donors. Points from the study as a whole: The number of N-insertions in an Asian-associated ancestry cluster was reportedly below the approximately 700-donor mean in a later analysis. Overall, approximately 150 TCR beta chains were annotated as cytomegalovirus-associated. Rare TCR sequences predominated, though certain public TCRs were found in many donors. The authors later found HLA-associated TCR beta chains more clonally expanded than equally common others.

The primer mix had 60 Vbeta and 13 Jbeta primers. Here immunoSEQ multiplex PCR was the method, and the copy in TCRdb shows in-frame clones only, minus some. The table shows roughly 130,000 clones, with around 70% occurring only once. This clone was picked up one time. The antigen is not known. The CDR3 sequence is 15 residues long. Looked up from germline, CDR1 is PRHDT and CDR2 is FYEKMQ (reference sequence). Trimming stripped 3 bases from V and 1 base from J, with 9 bases between. Sequencing was carried out using PBMCs. V and J are TRBV13 and TRBJ1-4, with D possibly being TRBD1 (6 bases). The sequence was collected from a man aged 40-50 years in good health and CMV-seropositive. This CDR3 is CASSFVGGTNEKLFF. The CDR3 coding sequence is TGTGCCAGCAGCTTCGTAGGGGGAACTAATGAAAAACTGTTTTTT.